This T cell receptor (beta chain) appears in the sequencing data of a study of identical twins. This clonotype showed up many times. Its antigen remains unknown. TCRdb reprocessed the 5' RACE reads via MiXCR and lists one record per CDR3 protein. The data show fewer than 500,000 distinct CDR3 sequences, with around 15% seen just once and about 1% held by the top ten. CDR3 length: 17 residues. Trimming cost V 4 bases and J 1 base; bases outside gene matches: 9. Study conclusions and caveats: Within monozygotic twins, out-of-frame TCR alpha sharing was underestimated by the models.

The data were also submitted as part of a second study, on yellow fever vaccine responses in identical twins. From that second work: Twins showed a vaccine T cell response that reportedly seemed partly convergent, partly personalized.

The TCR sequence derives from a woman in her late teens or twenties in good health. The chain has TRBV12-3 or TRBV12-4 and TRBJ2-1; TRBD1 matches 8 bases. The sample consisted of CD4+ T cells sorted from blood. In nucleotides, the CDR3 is TGTGCCAGCAGTTCCCCGGACAGGGCCAAATCCTACAATGAGCAGTTCTTC. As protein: CASSSPDRAKSYNEQFF.